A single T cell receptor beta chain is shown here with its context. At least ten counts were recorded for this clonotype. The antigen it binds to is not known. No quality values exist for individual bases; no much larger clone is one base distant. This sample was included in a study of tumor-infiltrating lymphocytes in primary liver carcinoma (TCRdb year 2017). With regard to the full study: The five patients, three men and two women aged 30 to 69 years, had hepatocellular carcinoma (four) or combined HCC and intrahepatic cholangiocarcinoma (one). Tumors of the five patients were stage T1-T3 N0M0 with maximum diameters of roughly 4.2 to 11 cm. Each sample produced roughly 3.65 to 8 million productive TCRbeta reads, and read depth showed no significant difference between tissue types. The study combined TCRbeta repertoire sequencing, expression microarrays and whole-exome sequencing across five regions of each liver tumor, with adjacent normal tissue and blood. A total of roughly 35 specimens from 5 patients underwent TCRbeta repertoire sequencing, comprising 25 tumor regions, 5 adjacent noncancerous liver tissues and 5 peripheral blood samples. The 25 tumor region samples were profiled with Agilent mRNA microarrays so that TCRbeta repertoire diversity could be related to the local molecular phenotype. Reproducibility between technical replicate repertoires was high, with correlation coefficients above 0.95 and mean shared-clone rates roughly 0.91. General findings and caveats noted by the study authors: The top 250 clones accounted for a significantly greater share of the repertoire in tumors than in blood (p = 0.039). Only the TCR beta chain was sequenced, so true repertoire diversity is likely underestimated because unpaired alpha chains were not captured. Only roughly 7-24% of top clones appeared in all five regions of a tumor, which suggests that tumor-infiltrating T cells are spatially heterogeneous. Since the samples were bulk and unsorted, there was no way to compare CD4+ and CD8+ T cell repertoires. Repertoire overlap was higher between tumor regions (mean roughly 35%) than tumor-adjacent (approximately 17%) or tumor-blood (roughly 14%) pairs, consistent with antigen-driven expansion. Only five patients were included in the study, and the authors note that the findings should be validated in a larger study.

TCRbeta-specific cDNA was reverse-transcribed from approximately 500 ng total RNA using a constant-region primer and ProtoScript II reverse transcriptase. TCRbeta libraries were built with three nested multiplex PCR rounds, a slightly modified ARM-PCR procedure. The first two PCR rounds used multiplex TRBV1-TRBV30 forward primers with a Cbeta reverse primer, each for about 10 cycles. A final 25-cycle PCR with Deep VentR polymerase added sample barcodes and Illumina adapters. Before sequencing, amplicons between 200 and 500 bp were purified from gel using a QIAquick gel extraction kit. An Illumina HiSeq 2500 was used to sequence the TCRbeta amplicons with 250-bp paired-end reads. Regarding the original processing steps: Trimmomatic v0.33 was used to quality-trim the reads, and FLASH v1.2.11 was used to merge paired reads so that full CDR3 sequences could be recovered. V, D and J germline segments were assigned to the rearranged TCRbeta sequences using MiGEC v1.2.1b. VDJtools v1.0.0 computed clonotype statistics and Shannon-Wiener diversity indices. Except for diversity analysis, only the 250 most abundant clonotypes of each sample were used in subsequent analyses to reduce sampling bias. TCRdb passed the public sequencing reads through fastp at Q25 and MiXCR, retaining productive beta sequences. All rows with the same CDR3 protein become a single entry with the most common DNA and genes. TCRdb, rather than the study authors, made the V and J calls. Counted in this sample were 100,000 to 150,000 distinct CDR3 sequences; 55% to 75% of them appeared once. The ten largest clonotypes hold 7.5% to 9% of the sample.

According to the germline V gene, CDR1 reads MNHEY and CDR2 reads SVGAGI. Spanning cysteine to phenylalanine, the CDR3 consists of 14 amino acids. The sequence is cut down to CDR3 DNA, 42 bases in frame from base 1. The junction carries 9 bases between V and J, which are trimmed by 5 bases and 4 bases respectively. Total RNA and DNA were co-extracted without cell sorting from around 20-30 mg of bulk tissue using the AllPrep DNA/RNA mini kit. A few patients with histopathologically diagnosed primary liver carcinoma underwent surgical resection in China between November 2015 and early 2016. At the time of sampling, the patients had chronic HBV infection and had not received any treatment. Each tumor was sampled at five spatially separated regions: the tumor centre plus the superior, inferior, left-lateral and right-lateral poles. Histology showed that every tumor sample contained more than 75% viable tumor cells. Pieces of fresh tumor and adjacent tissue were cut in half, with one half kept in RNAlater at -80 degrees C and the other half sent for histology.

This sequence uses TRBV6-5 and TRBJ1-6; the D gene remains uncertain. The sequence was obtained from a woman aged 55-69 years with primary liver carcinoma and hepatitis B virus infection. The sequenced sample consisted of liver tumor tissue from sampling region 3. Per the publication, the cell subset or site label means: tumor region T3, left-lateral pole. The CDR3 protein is CASSIKQYNSPLHF. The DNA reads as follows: TGTGCCAGCAGTATCAAGCAATATAATTCACCCCTCCACTTT.